These 28 T cell receptor beta chains came from one sample sequenced in a study of blood T cell repertoires in COVID-19. Libraries were prepared by immunoSEQ multiplex PCR; TCRdb keeps only in-frame clonotypes and omits some of them. Altogether about 360,000 clones are present, roughly 86% being singletons, with the ten largest covering roughly 2%. Sequencing input: PBMCs or T cells enriched from blood (not recorded which). Every receptor here comes from a woman in her thirties or forties with acute COVID-19.

The rearrangement joins TRBV29-1 to TRBJ2-2, with no clear D. Germline V gene sequence: CDR1 SQVTM, CDR2 ANQGSEA. With 4 bases removed from V and 2 bases from J, the gap between germline ends came to 8 bases. The CDR3 runs to 13 residues. DNA for the CDR3: TGCAGCGTTGCACAGAGAAACACCGGGGAGCTGTTTTTT. Translating gives CSVAQRNTGELFF.

V usage is TRBV19 and J usage is TRBJ2-7, with a tentative D call TRBD1 (6 bases). The CDR3 runs to 15 residues. The V gene lost 5 bases and the J gene lost 3 bases, with 17 bases spanning the gap. Germline CDR1 and CDR2: LNHDA and SQIVND (reference sequence). The CDR3 spells CASSFRTAEIYEQYF. The CDR3 coding sequence is TGTGCCAGTAGTTTCCGGACAGCGGAAATCTACGAGCAGTACTTC.

V is TRBV4-1 and J is TRBJ2-3; weak D call: TRBD2 (5 bases). Trimming stripped 1 base from V and 3 bases from J, with 8 bases between. The CDR3 has 14 amino acids. Germline CDR1 reads MGHRA; CDR2 reads YSYEKL. CDR3 sequence: CASSQGRTTDTQYF. CDR3 bases: TGCGCCAGCAGCCAAGGGAGGACTACAGATACGCAGTATTTT.

The chain joins TRBV9 to TRBJ2-5; TRBD2 might be the D (6 bases). This CDR3 has 16 amino acids. CDR1 is SGDLS and CDR2 is YYNGEE in the germline V gene. V was clipped by 3 bases and J by 0 bases, with 15 bases between them. The CDR3 nucleotides read TGTGCCAGCAGCGGGGGGGTGAACGAATACCAAGAGACCCAGTACTTC. Translating gives CASSGGVNEYQETQYF.

V and J are TRBV7-9 and TRBJ2-3; 7 bases agree with TRBD2. CDR1 and CDR2 from the germline V gene are SEHNR and FQNEAQ (reference sequence). The CDR3 consists of 17 residues. V trimming: 5 bases; J trimming: 0 bases; junction bases outside the gene matches: 11. DNA of the CDR3: TGTGCCAGCAGCCCGCCGCTTGGGCGGGGGAGCACAGATACGCAGTATTTT. Residues: CASSPPLGRGSTDTQYF.

This clone was seen once. The genes are TRBV6-6 and TRBJ2-5; 8 bases match TRBD2. Germline values: CDR1 MNHNY, CDR2 SVGAGI (reference sequence). After removal of 8 bases from V and 9 bases from J, the junction contained 11 bases not matched to a gene. There are 13 residues in the CDR3. CDR3 coding DNA: TGTGCCAGCTTGTCGGGGGGGACGAGGGCCCAGTACTTC. The encoded protein is CASLSGGTRAQYF.

The chain carries TRBV11-2 and TRBJ1-5; TRBD1 matches at 10 bases. The length of the CDR3 is 15 residues. Germline lookup yields CDR1 SGHAT and CDR2 FQNNGV. J gave up 7 bases and V 5 bases, and 8 bases lay outside the gene matches. CDR3 nucleotide sequence: TGTGCCAGCAGCACGACCGGGACAGGGGAACAGCCCCAGCATTTT. Translating gives CASSTTGTGEQPQHF.

This chain uses TRBV13 with TRBJ1-1, with unresolved D. V gave up 3 bases and J gave up 6 bases, with 8 bases separating them. The CDR3 runs 12 residues. Germline CDR1 and CDR2: PRHDT and FYEKMQ (reference sequence). CDR3 in DNA: TGTGCCAGCAGCTTTAGACATTCTGAAGCTTTCTTT. It yields the protein CASSFRHSEAFF.

The chain has TRBV6-1 and TRBJ2-2; D gene ambiguous. The ends were cut back, 3 bases at V and 8 bases at J, with 7 bases in the middle. The V gene's germline CDR1 is MNHNS and CDR2 SASEGT. This CDR3 spans 12 amino acids. CDR3 sequence: CASSEGMGELFF. In nucleotides, the CDR3 is TGTGCCAGCAGTGAGGGCATGGGGGAGCTGTTTTTT.

The V call is TRBV7-8, the J call TRBJ2-1; maybe TRBD1 (6 bases). CDR3 length equals 16 residues. Per the germline V gene, CDR1 is SGHVS and CDR2 is FQNEAQ. The V gene lost 3 bases and the J gene lost 0 bases, with 12 bases spanning the gap. CDR3 DNA: TGTGCCAGCAGCTTGAGACAGGCCAGCTCCTACAATGAGCAGTTCTTC. This translates into CASSLRQASSYNEQFF.

This clone was recorded many times. This chain uses TRBV24-1 with TRBJ2-5; possibly TRBD2 for D (5 bases). The CDR3 length is 19 residues. V lost 1 base and J lost 0, with 20 bases in between. Germline V gene lookup returns CDR1 KGHDR and CDR2 SFDVKD. The CDR3 is CATSDFFTRGAENQETQYF. CDR3 bases: TGTGCCACCAGTGATTTTTTTACCCGTGGAGCGGAGAACCAAGAGACCCAGTACTTC.

This chain connects TRBV3-1 (or the pseudogene TRBV3-2) to TRBJ2-7, with TRBD2 as a possible D gene (6 bases). The germline V gene has CDR1 LGHDT and CDR2 YNNKEL (reference sequence). CDR3 length: 14 residues. V dropped 4 bases and J dropped 2 bases, with 12 bases sitting between them. CDR3 in amino acids: CASSLGTGTYEQYF. The CDR3 coding sequence is TGTGCCAGCAGCCTGGGGACTGGTACCTACGAGCAGTACTTC.

On this clone: Compared with germline, one end of the junction differs, possibly owing to a read error. The chain carries TRBV19 and TRBJ1-1; 7 nucleotides line up with TRBD1. The CDR3 covers 14 residues. Per germline, CDR1 LNHDA and CDR2 SQIVND (reference sequence). The CDR3 DNA sequence: TGTGCCAGTACTATACAGGGGTTTGGGACTGAAGCTTTCTTT. Its translation is CASTIQGFGTEAFF.

The chain joins TRBV5-4 to TRBJ2-2; TRBD1 matches at 7 bases. J was trimmed by 5 bases and V by 0 bases; bases with no gene match: 4. Germline CDR1 is SGHNT and CDR2 is YYREEE (reference sequence). This CDR3 has 15 amino acids. This chain's CDR3 is CASSLVGGGTGELFF. The DNA of the CDR3 is TGTGCCAGCAGCTTGGTAGGGGGCGGAACCGGGGAGCTGTTTTTT.

V usage is TRBV24-1 and J usage is TRBJ2-1, with 7 bases lining up with TRBD1. Germline CDR1 is KGHDR and CDR2 is SFDVKD. The V segment lost 4 bases and the J segment 9 bases; nucleotides outside the gene matches: 14. This CDR3 is 16 amino acids long. The DNA of the CDR3 is TGTGCCACCAGTGACTCCGTTGAGGGGGCGGATGGTGAGCAGTTCTTC. This codes for CATSDSVEGADGEQFF.

The chain carries TRBV2 and TRBJ1-2; D is undetermined. Per germline, CDR1 SNHLY and CDR2 FYNNEI. The CDR3 runs to 12 residues. Trimming removed 8 bases from V and 2 bases from J, with 9 bases in between. The CDR3 is CASETLNYGYTF. CDR3 in DNA: TGTGCCAGCGAAACATTAAACTATGGCTACACCTTC.

The rearrangement joins TRBV9 to TRBJ1-5, with 9 bases fitting TRBD1. The CDR3 loop spans 15 amino acids. With 4 bases clipped from V and 6 bases from J, the junction kept 8 bases outside the gene matches. Germline V gives CDR1 SGDLS, CDR2 YYNGEE. The CDR3 DNA reads TGTGCCAGCAGCCCGGGACAGGGTTCGAGTCAGCCCCAGCATTTT. It specifies CASSPGQGSSQPQHF.

The chain recombines TRBV3-1 (or the pseudogene TRBV3-2) with TRBJ2-1; D is perhaps TRBD1 (5 bases). The CDR3 spans 14 residues. The V and J ends lost 4 bases and 3 bases respectively, with 10 bases between them. Per germline, CDR1 LGHDT and CDR2 YNNKEL (reference sequence). As DNA, the CDR3 is TGTGCCAGCAGCCTATTGACAGACTACAATGAGCAGTTCTTC. This gives the protein CASSLLTDYNEQFF.

This chain links TRBV6-5 with TRBJ1-1; D is unresolved. V was shortened by 7 bases and J by 0 bases, with 12 bases between the two germline ends. This CDR3 region has 14 residues. Germline CDR1 reads MNHEY; CDR2 reads SVGAGI. The CDR3 loop is CASTPEGLNTEAFF. CDR3 nucleotide sequence: TGTGCCAGCACCCCAGAGGGCTTGAACACTGAAGCTTTCTTT.

The chain carries TRBV29-1 and TRBJ1-1; maybe TRBD1 (6 bases). Trimming stripped 3 bases from V and 11 bases from J, with 10 bases between. The CDR3 has 10 residues. The germline CDR1 and CDR2 sequences are SQVTM and ANQGSEA. The CDR3 sequence is CSVDSGAAFF. As DNA, the CDR3 is TGCAGCGTTGATTCAGGGGCGGCTTTCTTT.

This clone was seen a handful of times. The gene calls are TRBV20-1 and TRBJ1-1; D might be TRBD1 (6 bases). The CDR3 is 11 residues long. Germline CDR1 DFQATT, CDR2 SNEGSKA (reference sequence). With 6 bases removed from V and 9 bases from J, the gap between germline ends came to 14 bases. CDR3 DNA sequence: TGCAGTGCCAAAGAGGACAGTAAAGCTTTCTTT. Its protein product is CSAKEDSKAFF.

The V gene is TRBV12-3 or TRBV12-4, the J gene TRBJ1-1; D possibly corresponds to TRBD1 (5 bases). V lost 3 bases to trimming and J lost 7 bases, with 12 bases between them. CDR3 length: 13 residues. The CDR3 sequence: CASSLAQGLEAFF. In DNA, the CDR3 is TGTGCCAGCAGTTTGGCGCAGGGCCTTGAAGCTTTCTTT.

This clone was seen a handful of times. This sequence joins TRBV9 and TRBJ1-3; TRBD1 matches 7 bases. Germline V gene data show CDR1 as SGDLS and CDR2 as YYNGEE. The V and J ends lost 3 bases and 2 bases, in that order; junction bases with no gene match: 8. This CDR3 region has 16 residues. The CDR3 coding sequence is TGTGCCAGCAGCGGATACTCCGGGACAGCTGGAAACACCATATATTTT. It is translated as CASSGYSGTAGNTIYF. The variable domain in full, with the rest retrieved from reference TRBV9 and TRBJ1-3, is DSGVTQTPKHLITATGQRVTLRCSPRSGDLSVYWYQQSLDQGLQFLIQYYNGEERAKGNILERFSAQQFPDLHSELNLSSLELGDSALYFCASSGYSGTAGNTIYFGEGSWLTVV.

This chain connects TRBV10-3 to TRBJ1-1; D is undetermined. Per the germline V gene, CDR1 is ENHRY and CDR2 is SYGVKD. The CDR3 loop spans 14 amino acids. V lost 0 bases and J 1 base, leaving 6 bases between the germline ends. DNA of the CDR3: TGTGCCATCAGTGAGTCGAGTTGGAACACTGAAGCTTTCTTT. Its protein is CAISESSWNTEAFF.

The chain combines TRBV5-1 with TRBJ1-2; TRBD1 aligns across 9 bases. The CDR3 sequence is 15 residues long. Trimming took 4 bases from V and 8 from J; bases not matched to a gene: 12. Germline V CDR1 and CDR2: SGHRS, YFSETQ. Written as DNA, the CDR3 is TGCGCCAGCAGCCCATTGCCGGGACAGGGTTGGGGCTACACCTTC. This encodes CASSPLPGQGWGYTF.

In this sample, this clone turned up once. The chain uses TRBV3-1 (or the pseudogene TRBV3-2) and TRBJ2-3; TRBD2 might be the D (7 bases). Per the germline V gene, CDR1 is LGHDT and CDR2 is YNNKEL (reference sequence). The CDR3 is made up of 15 amino acids. V was pared by 6 bases and J by 1 base, with 14 bases between. The CDR3 sequence: CASSPLGGRTDTQYF. CDR3 DNA: TGTGCCAGCAGTCCCCTCGGGGGGCGCACAGATACGCAGTATTTT.

The chain joins TRBV14 to TRBJ1-2, with D maybe TRBD1 (6 bases). The germline gives CDR1 SGHDN, CDR2 FVKESK. The germline V and J ends were trimmed by 4 bases and 0 bases, with 15 bases remaining between them. This CDR3 is 16 amino acids long. The CDR3 nucleotides read TGTGCCAGCAGCCCAGGGTTAGGACAGACTAACTATGGCTACACCTTC. Its protein product is CASSPGLGQTNYGYTF.

The genes are TRBV11-2 and TRBJ2-6; TRBD1 is a possible D gene (5 bases). The length of the CDR3 is 17 residues. V lost 3 bases and J lost 0, with 12 bases in between. Per the germline V gene, CDR1 is SGHAT and CDR2 is FQNNGV. CDR3 loop: CASSFLPRDSGANVLTF. Here the CDR3 DNA reads TGTGCCAGCAGCTTTCTCCCCAGGGACTCTGGGGCCAACGTCCTGACTTTC.